This is a list of T cell receptor beta chains from one sample in a study of T cell responses to AZD1222 COVID-19 vaccine. Profiled with immunoSEQ multiplex PCR; TCRdb holds only in-frame clones, not every one. The sample records 150,000 to 200,000 clones, approximately 93% being singletons. This material consisted of peripheral blood, taken on day 0 of AZD1222 vaccination. The receptors come from an adult in good health. CDR3s include the opening cysteine and the closing phenylalanine or tryptophan. D genes are given only for firm matches. Not every row has a clone size; where given, it reads once, few, many or a size class.

cdr3_length d_call j_call v_call clone_size cdr3_nt cdr3_aa
13 - TRBJ2-7 TRBV11-2 - TGTGCCAGCAGCCCTGGGGGGCCTTACGAGCAGTACTTC CASSPGGPYEQYF
13 TRBD1 TRBJ1-2 TRBV10-2 - TGCGCCAGCAGTGTGGGACAGGCTTATGGCTACACCTTC CASSVGQAYGYTF
14 - TRBJ2-3 TRBV10-3 - TGTGCCCTCGCCTGGGAGAGGAACACAGATACGCAGTATTTT CALAWERNTDTQYF
12 - TRBJ1-1 TRBV5-6 - TGTGCCAGCAGCTTGTCTTACACTGAAGCTTTCTTT CASSLSYTEAFF
15 TRBD1 TRBJ1-5 TRBV27 - TGTGCCAGCAGGACAGGGTGGGGTGAGAGTCAGCCCCAGCATTTT CASRTGWGESQPQHF
14 - TRBJ2-3 TRBV6-5 - TGTGCCAGCAGTTACGGTCGTCGCACAGATACGCAGTATTTT CASSYGRRTDTQYF
15 - TRBJ2-1 TRBV6-5 - TGTGCCAGCAGCGGAGTTTTTATTCAGATAAATGAGCAGTTCTTC CASSGVFIQINEQFF
14 - TRBJ1-2 TRBV7-8 - TGTGCCAGCAGCTTAGTAACAGGGAACTATGGCTACACCTTC CASSLVTGNYGYTF
13 TRBD1 TRBJ1-2 TRBV19 - TGTGCCAGTAGTCCAGGACAGGGCTATGGCTACACCTTC CASSPGQGYGYTF
14 - TRBJ1-2 TRBV6-5 - TGTGCCAGCAGCCCGCCCCGGGGGCCACCAAGCCACACCTTC CASSPPRGPPSHTF
16 TRBD1 TRBJ1-1 TRBV20-1 - TGCAGTGCTAGTACGACAGGGCCAGGTAGTGGCACTGAAGCTTTCTTT CSASTTGPGSGTEAFF
15 TRBD1 TRBJ1-6 TRBV6-5 - TGTGCCAGCAGGCCTTGGGACAGGGAAAATTCACCCCTCCACTTT CASRPWDRENSPLHF
15 - TRBJ2-2 TRBV5-1 - TGCGCCAGCAGCTCGTTTAGCTCTGGCACCGGGGAGCTGTTTTTT CASSSFSSGTGELFF
15 TRBD1 TRBJ1-5 TRBV15 once TGTGCCACCAGCAGGGGGACAGGGGACAATCAGCCCCAGCATTTT CATSRGTGDNQPQHF
14 - TRBJ1-1 TRBV18 - TGTGCCAGCTCACCACTTACCTGGAACACTGAAGCTTTCTTT CASSPLTWNTEAFF
13 - TRBJ1-1 TRBV11-2 - TGTGCCAGCAGCTACACAGAGAACACTGAAGCTTTCTTT CASSYTENTEAFF